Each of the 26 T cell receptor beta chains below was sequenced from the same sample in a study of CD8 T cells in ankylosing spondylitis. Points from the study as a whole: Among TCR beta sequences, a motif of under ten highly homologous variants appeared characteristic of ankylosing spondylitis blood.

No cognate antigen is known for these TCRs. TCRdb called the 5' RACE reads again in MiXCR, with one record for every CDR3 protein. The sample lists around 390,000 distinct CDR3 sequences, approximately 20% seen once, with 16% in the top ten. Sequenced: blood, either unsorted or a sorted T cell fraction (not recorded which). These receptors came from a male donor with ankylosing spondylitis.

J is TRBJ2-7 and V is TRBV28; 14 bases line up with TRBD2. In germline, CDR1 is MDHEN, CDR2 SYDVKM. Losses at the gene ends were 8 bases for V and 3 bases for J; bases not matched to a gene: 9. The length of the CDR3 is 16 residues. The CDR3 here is CASGNQGLAGGYEQYF. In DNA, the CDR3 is TGTGCCAGCGGGAACCAAGGACTAGCGGGAGGCTACGAGCAGTACTTC. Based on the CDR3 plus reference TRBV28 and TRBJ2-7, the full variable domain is DVKVTQSSRYLVKRTGEKVFLECVQDMDHENMFWYRQDPGLGLRLIYFSYDVKMKEKGDIPEGYSVSREKKERFSLILESASTNQTSMYLCASGNQGLAGGYEQYFGPGTRLTVT.

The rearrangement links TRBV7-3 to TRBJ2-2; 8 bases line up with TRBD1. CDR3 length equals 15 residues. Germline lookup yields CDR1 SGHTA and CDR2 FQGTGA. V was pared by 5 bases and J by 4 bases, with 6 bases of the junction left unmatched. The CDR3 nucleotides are TGTGCCAGCAGCCTCGGACAGGGTACCACCGGGGAGCTGTTTTTT. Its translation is CASSLGQGTTGELFF.

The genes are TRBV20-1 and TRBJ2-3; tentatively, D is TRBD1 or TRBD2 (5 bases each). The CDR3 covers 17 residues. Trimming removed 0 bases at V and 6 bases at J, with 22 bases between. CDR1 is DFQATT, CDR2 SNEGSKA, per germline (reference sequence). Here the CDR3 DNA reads TGCAGTGCTAGAGATTCCGGGGCCCCGGCCAACGCGGATACGCAGTATTTT. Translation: CSARDSGAPANADTQYF.

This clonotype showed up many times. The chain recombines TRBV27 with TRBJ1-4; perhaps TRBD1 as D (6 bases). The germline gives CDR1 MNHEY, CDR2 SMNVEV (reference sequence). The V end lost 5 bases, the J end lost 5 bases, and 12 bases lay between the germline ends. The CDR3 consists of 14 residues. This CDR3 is CASSLQGQNEKLFF. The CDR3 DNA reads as TGTGCCAGCAGTCTACAGGGCCAGAATGAAAAACTGTTTTTT. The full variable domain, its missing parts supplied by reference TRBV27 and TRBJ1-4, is EAQVTQNPRYLITVTGKKLTVTCSQNMNHEYMSWYRQDPGLGLRQIYYSMNVEVTDKGDVPEGYKVSRKEKRNFPLILESPSPNQTSLYFCASSLQGQNEKLFFGSGTQLSVL.

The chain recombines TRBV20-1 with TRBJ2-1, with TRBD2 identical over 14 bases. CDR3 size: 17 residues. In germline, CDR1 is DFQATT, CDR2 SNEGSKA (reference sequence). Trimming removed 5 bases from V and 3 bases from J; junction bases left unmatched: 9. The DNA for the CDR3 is TGCAGTGCTCTCTTCGGGACTAGCGGGAGAGTCTACAATGAGCAGTTCTTC. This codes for CSALFGTSGRVYNEQFF.

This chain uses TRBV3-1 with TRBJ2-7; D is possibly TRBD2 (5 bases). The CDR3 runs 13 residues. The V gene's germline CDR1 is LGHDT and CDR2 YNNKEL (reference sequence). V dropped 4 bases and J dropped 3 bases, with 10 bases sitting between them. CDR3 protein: CASSRKRDYEQYF. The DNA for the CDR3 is TGTGCCAGCAGCCGAAAGAGGGACTACGAGCAGTACTTC.

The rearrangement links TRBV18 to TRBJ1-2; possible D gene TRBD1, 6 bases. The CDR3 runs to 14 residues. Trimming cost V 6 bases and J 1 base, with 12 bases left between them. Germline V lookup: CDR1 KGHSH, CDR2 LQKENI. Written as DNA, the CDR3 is TGTGCCAGCTCCCCCGACAGGATTAACTATGGCTACACCTTC. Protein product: CASSPDRINYGYTF.

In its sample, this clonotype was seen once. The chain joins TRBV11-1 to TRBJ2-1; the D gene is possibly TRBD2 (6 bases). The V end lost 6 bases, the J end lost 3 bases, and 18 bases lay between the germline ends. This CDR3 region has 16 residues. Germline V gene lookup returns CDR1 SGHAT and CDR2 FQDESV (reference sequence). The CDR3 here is CASSPRLVRVYNEQFF. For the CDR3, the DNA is TGTGCCAGCAGTCCCAGACTAGTTAGGGTCTACAATGAGCAGTTCTTC.

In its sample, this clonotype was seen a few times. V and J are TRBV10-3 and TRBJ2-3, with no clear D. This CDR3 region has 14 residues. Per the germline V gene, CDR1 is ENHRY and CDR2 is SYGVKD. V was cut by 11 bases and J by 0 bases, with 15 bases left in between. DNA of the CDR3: TGTGCCTTCAAGTCGGAAATTAGCACAGATACGCAGTATTTT. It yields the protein CAFKSEISTDTQYF.

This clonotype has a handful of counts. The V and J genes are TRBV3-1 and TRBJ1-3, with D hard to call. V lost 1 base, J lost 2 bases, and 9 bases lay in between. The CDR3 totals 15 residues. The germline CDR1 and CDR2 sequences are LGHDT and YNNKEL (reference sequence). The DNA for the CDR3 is TGTGCCAGCAGCCAAGGATCAAGACCTGGAAACACCATATATTTT. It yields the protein CASSQGSRPGNTIYF.

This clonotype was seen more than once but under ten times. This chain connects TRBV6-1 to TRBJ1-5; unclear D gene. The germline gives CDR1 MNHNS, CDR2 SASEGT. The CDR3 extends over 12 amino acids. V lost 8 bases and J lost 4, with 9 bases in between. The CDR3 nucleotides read TGTGCCAGCCTTTGGCCGAATCAGCCCCAGCATTTT. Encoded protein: CASLWPNQPQHF.

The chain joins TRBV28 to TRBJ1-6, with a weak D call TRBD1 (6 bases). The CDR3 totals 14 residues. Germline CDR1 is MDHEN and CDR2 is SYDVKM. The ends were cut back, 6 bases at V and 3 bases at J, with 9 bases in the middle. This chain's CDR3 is CASRQGFYNSPLHF. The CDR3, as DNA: TGTGCCAGCAGACAGGGTTTCTATAATTCACCCCTCCACTTT.

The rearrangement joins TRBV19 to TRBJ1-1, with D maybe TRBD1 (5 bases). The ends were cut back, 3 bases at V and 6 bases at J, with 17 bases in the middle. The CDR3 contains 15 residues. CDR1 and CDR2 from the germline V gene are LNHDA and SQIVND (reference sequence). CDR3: CASSISLPSRAEAFF. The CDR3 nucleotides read TGTGCCAGTAGTATCTCGCTCCCGTCCAGGGCTGAAGCTTTCTTT.

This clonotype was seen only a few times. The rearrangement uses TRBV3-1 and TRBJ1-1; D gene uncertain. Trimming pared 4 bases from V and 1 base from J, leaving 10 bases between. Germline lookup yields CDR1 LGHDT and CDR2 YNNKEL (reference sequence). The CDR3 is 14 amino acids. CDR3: CASSLTRENTEAFF. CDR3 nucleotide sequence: TGTGCCAGCAGCCTCACGAGGGAGAACACTGAAGCTTTCTTT.

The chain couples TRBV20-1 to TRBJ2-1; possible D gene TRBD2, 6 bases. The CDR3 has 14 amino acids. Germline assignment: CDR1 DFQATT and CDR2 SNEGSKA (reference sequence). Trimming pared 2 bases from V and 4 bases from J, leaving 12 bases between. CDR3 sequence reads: CSARYGSGYNEQFF. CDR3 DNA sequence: TGCAGTGCTAGATACGGGAGTGGGTACAATGAGCAGTTCTTC.

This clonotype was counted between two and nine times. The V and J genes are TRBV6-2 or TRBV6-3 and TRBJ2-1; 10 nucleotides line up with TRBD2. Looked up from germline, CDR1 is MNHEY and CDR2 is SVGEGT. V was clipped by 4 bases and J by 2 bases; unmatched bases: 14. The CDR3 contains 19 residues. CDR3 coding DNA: TGTGCCAGCAGTTCATGGGGGTCTAGCGGGGGACTTGCCTACAATGAGCAGTTCTTC. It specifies CASSSWGSSGGLAYNEQFF.

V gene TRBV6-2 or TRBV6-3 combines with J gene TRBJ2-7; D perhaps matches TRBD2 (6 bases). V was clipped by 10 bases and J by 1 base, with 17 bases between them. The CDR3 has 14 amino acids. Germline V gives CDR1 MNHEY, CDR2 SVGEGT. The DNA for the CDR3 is TGTGCCACGATGGGTCTAGCGTCATCCTACGAGCAGTACTTC. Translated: CATMGLASSYEQYF.

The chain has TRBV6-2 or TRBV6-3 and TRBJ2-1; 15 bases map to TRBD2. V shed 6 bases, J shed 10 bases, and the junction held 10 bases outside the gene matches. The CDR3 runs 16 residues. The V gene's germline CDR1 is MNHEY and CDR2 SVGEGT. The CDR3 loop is CASSPRTSGRAKEQFF. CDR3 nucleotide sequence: TGTGCCAGCAGCCCCAGGACTAGCGGGAGGGCTAAGGAGCAGTTCTTC.

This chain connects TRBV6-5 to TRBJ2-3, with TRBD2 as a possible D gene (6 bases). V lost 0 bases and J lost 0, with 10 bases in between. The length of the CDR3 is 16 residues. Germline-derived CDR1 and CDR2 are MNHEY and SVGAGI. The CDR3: CASSYSSAGSTDTQYF. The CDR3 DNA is TGTGCCAGCAGTTACTCGTCCGCGGGAAGCACAGATACGCAGTATTTT.

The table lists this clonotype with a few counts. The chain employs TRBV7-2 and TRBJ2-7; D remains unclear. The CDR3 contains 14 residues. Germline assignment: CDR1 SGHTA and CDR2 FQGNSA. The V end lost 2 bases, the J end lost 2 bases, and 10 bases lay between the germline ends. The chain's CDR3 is CASSLLGQAYEQYF. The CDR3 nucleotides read TGTGCCAGCAGCTTACTTGGTCAAGCCTACGAGCAGTACTTC.

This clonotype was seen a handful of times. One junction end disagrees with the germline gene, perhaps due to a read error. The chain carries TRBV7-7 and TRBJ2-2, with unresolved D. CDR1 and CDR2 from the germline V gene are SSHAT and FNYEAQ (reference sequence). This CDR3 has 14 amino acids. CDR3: CASSFRPNTGELFF. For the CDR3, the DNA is TGTGCTAGCAGCTTCCGCCCGAACACCGGGGAGCTGTTTTTT.

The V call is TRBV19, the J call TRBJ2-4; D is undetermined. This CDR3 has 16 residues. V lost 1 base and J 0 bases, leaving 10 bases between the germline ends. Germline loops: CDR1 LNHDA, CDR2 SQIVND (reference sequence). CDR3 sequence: CASSIVAHIAKNIQYF. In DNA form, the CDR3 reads TGTGCCAGTAGTATAGTAGCCCATATAGCCAAAAACATTCAGTACTTC.

CDR3 nucleotides: TGTGCCAGCAGCTTCATGACAAGGTATAACCCTGAAGCTTTCTTT. This codes for CASSFMTRYNPEAFF. V is TRBV7-2 and J is TRBJ1-1; D unresolved. Germline V gene sequence: CDR1 SGHTA, CDR2 FQGNSA. The CDR3 is made up of 15 amino acids. With 3 bases removed from V and 6 bases from J, the gap between germline ends came to 17 bases.

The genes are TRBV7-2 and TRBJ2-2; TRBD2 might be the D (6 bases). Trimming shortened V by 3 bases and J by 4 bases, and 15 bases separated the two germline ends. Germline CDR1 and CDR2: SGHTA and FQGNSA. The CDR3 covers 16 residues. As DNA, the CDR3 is TGTGCCAGCAGCTTTGCGGGGCGTCCGGGCACCGGGGAGCTGTTTTTT. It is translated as CASSFAGRPGTGELFF. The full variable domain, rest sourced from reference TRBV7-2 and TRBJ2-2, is GAGVSQSPSNKVTEKGKDVELRCDPISGHTALYWYRQSLGQGLEFLIYFQGNSAPDKSGLPSDRFSAERTGGSVSTLTIQRTQQEDSAVYLCASSFAGRPGTGELFFGEGSRLTVL.

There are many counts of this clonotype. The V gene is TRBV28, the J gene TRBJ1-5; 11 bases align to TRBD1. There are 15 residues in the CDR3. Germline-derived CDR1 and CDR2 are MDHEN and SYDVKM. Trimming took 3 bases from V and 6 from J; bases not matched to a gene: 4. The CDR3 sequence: CASSFRTGGGQPQHF. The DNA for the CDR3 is TGTGCCAGCAGTTTCCGGACAGGGGGCGGTCAGCCCCAGCATTTT.

In nucleotides, the CDR3 is TGTGCCAGCAGTTTCGGGGCTAGCGGGAGGTCAAACTACGAGCAGTACTTC. Protein sequence: CASSFGASGRSNYEQYF. This chain uses TRBV12-3 or TRBV12-4 with TRBJ2-7; 11 bases are a match to TRBD2. This CDR3 is built from 17 residues. V lost 3 bases, J lost 3 bases, and 10 bases stayed unmatched.